This TCR beta chain was sequenced in a study of CXCR4 blockade with PD-1 therapy in pancreatic cancer. Notes on the study in general: More frequent amino acid clones had more nucleotide rearrangements, suggesting convergent selection. Survival did not correlate with tumor clonality, which averaged 0.14 versus 0.05. Sequencing covered TCRbeta chains only, not alpha chains.

Sequencing was performed with immunoSEQ multiplex PCR; in TCRdb, only in-frame clones are kept and a portion is missing. The sample consists of over 2,500 clones, roughly two fifths of them appearing once. The CDR3 runs 13 residues. V was shortened by 7 bases and J by 10 bases, with 14 bases between the two germline ends. CDR1 is LNHDA, CDR2 SQIVND, per germline (reference sequence). Patients who provided the archived tumor blocks had not received neoadjuvant therapy before surgery. Comment on this clone: Its antigen remains unknown.

Sample: tumor tissue. The chain joins TRBV19 to TRBJ1-6, with D possibly matching TRBD1 (5 bases). This sequence was found in a human donor with pancreatic ductal adenocarcinoma. CDR3 bases: TGTGCCAGTACTCCAGGGCCCTACTCACCCCTCCACTTT. Its protein is CASTPGPYSPLHF.